This T cell receptor beta chain was found in a study of T-cell reconstitution after alpha-beta-depleted transplantation in children. The V and J ends lost 5 bases and 7 bases, in that order; junction bases with no gene match: 14. The V gene's germline CDR1 is MNHEY and CDR2 SMNVEV (reference sequence). CDR3 length: 16 amino acids. During its preparation, the TCRbeta library received unique molecular identifiers. TCRdb reprocessed the PCR reads with MiXCR, giving one entry per CDR3 protein. The table has over 400,000 distinct CDR3 sequences, around 12% seen once. The sample consisted of PBMCs from the stem cell graft donor, taken from the stem cell graft. The chain recombines TRBV27 with TRBJ2-3; 8 bases map to TRBD2. This receptor was taken from a human donor who donated a stem cell graft to a child with combined immunodeficiency. The CDR3 reads CASSTPPSGGSNTQYF. CDR3 coding DNA: TGTGCCAGCAGTACCCCACCGAGCGGGGGTTCAAATACGCAGTATTTT.